The TCR beta chain under discussion was sequenced for a study of response to subunit inactivated influenza vaccine. The study, taken as a whole, reports: Each seasonal influenza vaccination recruits few new T cells, the authors suggested.

For this clonotype: The antigen remains unidentified.

Each CDR3 protein gets one entry after TCRdb re-called the RT-PCR reads with MiXCR. Of 700,000 to 900,000 distinct CDR3 sequences listed, 21% were seen once; the top ten hold 10%. The material sequenced was PBMCs from blood, taken 4 to 6 days after vaccination. The TCR comes from a man in his fifties who received an inactivated influenza vaccine.

Here the CDR3 reads CASRRGTRALYGYTF. The CDR3 bases are TGTGCCAGCAGGCGCGGGACCAGGGCGCTCTATGGCTACACCTTC. The chain carries TRBV12-3 or TRBV12-4 and TRBJ1-2; perhaps TRBD1 as D (5 bases). V was pared by 6 bases and J by 4 bases, with 18 bases between. The CDR3 is 15 amino acids.